The present entry profiles one T cell receptor (beta chain) with its context. The antigen is unknown. The data were taken from a study of T cell responses to AZD1222 COVID-19 vaccine. At the level of the study: Second-dose timings of about 4 or about 12 weeks were pooled.

Study conclusions and caveats: Distributed over spike, vaccine-associated CD4 TCRs predominated at 160-218 and 743-854. Recipients of AZD1222 seropositive at baseline numbered only 6 or 7. Females outnumbered males among donors, who were mostly white British; clonal diversity was possibly underestimated.

The repertoire was sequenced with immunoSEQ multiplex PCR; TCRdb's copy has only in-frame clones and lacks some. The sample comprises under 95,000 clones, around 87% of which are singletons, and about 8% rests with the top ten. V was trimmed by 3 bases and J by 1 base, leaving 24 bases between them. CDR1 and CDR2 from the germline V gene are ENHRY and SYGVKD. The CDR3 covers 19 residues. This TCR was recovered from an adult in good health. Here the sequenced sample was peripheral blood, taken on day 0 of AZD1222 vaccination. This chain links TRBV10-3 with TRBJ1-1; perhaps TRBD1 as D (5 bases). CDR3 nucleotide sequence: TGTGCCATCAGTGACGGGGGGGGTTGGGGAGGAGTTGGGAACACTGAAGCTTTCTTT. Amino acids: CAISDGGGWGGVGNTEAFF.